These 14 T cell receptor beta chains originate from one sample sequenced in a study of T cell responses to AZD1222 COVID-19 vaccine. Profiled with immunoSEQ multiplex PCR; TCRdb holds only in-frame clones, not every one. Of 120,000 to 150,000 clones in the sample, 86% are singletons; the top ten hold 5% to 6%. The material was peripheral blood, obtained 28 days after the second AZD1222 dose. The receptors come from an adult who received the AZD1222 COVID-19 vaccine.

This chain connects TRBV9 to TRBJ2-3; D perhaps matches TRBD2 (5 bases). The V gene lost 3 bases and the J gene lost 0 bases, with 11 bases spanning the gap. This CDR3 contains 15 residues. CDR1 is SGDLS and CDR2 is YYNGEE in the germline V gene. DNA of the CDR3: TGTGCCAGCAGCGAGCGAGAGGGAAGCACAGATACGCAGTATTTT. Its translation: CASSEREGSTDTQYF.

The chain couples TRBV6-5 to TRBJ2-1; the D gene is possibly TRBD2 (6 bases). The V gene's germline CDR1 is MNHEY and CDR2 SVGAGI. V lost 3 bases and J 7 bases, leaving 13 bases between the germline ends. The CDR3 consists of 14 residues. CDR3 sequence: CASSYRRESNEQFF. The CDR3 DNA follows: TGTGCCAGCAGTTATAGGCGGGAATCGAATGAGCAGTTCTTC.

The CDR3 region is CASSLVQSRETQYF. The DNA of the CDR3 is TGCGCCAGCAGCTTGGTACAGTCTCGGGAGACCCAGTACTTC. V gene TRBV5-1 combines with J gene TRBJ2-5; no firm D call. Between the trimmed V and J ends, which lost 0 bases and 5 bases, there was a span of 11 bases. Germline CDR1 reads SGHRS; CDR2 reads YFSETQ. The CDR3 totals 14 residues.

The V and J genes are TRBV27 and TRBJ2-7; 8 bases match TRBD1. This CDR3 is built from 14 residues. Germline CDR1 reads MNHEY; CDR2 reads SMNVEV (reference sequence). Trimming removed 6 bases from V and 0 bases from J; junction bases left unmatched: 4. The CDR3 is CASSLTGVSYEQYF. The CDR3 DNA reads as TGTGCCAGCAGCCTGACAGGGGTCTCCTACGAGCAGTACTTC.

The chain joins TRBV19 to TRBJ2-1, with 12 bases fitting TRBD2. The germline CDR1 and CDR2 sequences are LNHDA and SQIVND (reference sequence). The length of the CDR3 is 14 residues. The J segment lost 7 bases and the V segment lost 3 bases, leaving 1 base of the junction unmatched. The CDR3 here is CASSIGTSGNEQFF. DNA of the CDR3: TGTGCCAGTAGTATTGGGACTAGCGGGAATGAGCAGTTCTTC.

This chain uses TRBV5-4 with TRBJ1-3, with a tentative D call TRBD1 (6 bases). V lost 7 bases and J 6 bases, leaving 17 bases between the germline ends. Germline V gives CDR1 SGHNT, CDR2 YYREEE (reference sequence). The CDR3 is 14 amino acids. CDR3 DNA sequence: TGTGCCAGCGCCGTCCGGGGGGCTGAAAACACCATATATTTT. Its translation is CASAVRGAENTIYF.

The chain combines TRBV5-5 with TRBJ1-1, with 9 bases lining up with TRBD1. The CDR3 consists of 17 residues. The V segment lost 1 base and the J segment 6 bases; nucleotides outside the gene matches: 13. CDR1 and CDR2 (germline): SGHKS, YYEKEE (reference sequence). CDR3 nucleotide sequence: TGTGCCAGCAGCTTGCAGGGGGACAGGGCCTTTTTTGCTGAAGCTTTCTTT. It is translated as CASSLQGDRAFFAEAFF.

The chain couples TRBV7-4 to TRBJ2-5, with D perhaps being TRBD1 or TRBD2 (6 bases each). Germline CDR1 is SGHVT and CDR2 is SQSDAQ. The CDR3 has 14 amino acids. Between the trimmed V and J ends, which lost 4 bases and 3 bases, there was a span of 12 bases. CDR3 sequence (DNA): TGTGCCAGCAGCTCTGGGGGGCAGAAAGAGACCCAGTACTTC. Amino acid sequence: CASSSGGQKETQYF. Full variable domain (missing parts from reference TRBV7-4 and TRBJ2-5): GAGVSQSPRYKVAKRGRDVALRCDSISGHVTLYWYRQTLGQGSEVLTYSQSDAQRDKSGRPSGRFSAERPERSVSTLKIQRTEQGDSAVYLCASSSGGQKETQYFGPGTRLLVL.

This rearrangement joins TRBV19 to TRBJ1-2, with 7 bases matching TRBD1. The germline V gene has CDR1 LNHDA and CDR2 SQIVND (reference sequence). J lost 4 bases, V lost 5 bases, and 7 bases had no gene match. The CDR3 contains 14 residues. The CDR3 loop is CASSGPGQPYGYTF. The CDR3 DNA follows: TGTGCCAGTAGTGGCCCGGGACAGCCCTATGGCTACACCTTC.

Here the CDR3 DNA reads TGTGCCAGCAGCGGAACAGGGGTAGGGGAGCAGTTCTTC. As protein: CASSGTGVGEQFF. J is TRBJ2-1 and V is TRBV12-3 or TRBV12-4; TRBD1 matches 7 bases. CDR3 size: 13 residues. J was trimmed by 10 bases and V by 6 bases; bases with no gene match: 9.

V is TRBV7-8 and J is TRBJ1-1; possibly TRBD1 for D (6 bases). This CDR3 comprises 14 residues. Deletions cut 11 bases from V and 0 bases from J, with 16 bases between. The germline V gene has CDR1 SGHVS and CDR2 FQNEAQ. The CDR3 nucleotides are TGTGCCTCCCTATCGACAGGATTGAACACTGAAGCTTTCTTT. It yields the protein CASLSTGLNTEAFF.

The genes are TRBV20-1 and TRBJ1-6; a weak D match, TRBD1 (5 bases). The CDR3 loop spans 11 amino acids. The V gene's germline CDR1 is DFQATT and CDR2 SNEGSKA (reference sequence). CDR3 residues: CSGRGNSPLHF. DNA for the CDR3: TGCAGCGGGAGGGGAAATTCACCCCTCCACTTT.

This chain links TRBV19 with TRBJ2-6; 7 bases map to TRBD2. The V segment lost 4 bases and the J segment 4 bases; nucleotides outside the gene matches: 7. Germline V gene lookup returns CDR1 LNHDA and CDR2 SQIVND (reference sequence). This CDR3 comprises 16 residues. CDR3 sequence reads: CASSKAGVSGANVLTF. The DNA of the CDR3 is TGTGCCAGTAGTAAGGCGGGAGTGTCCGGGGCCAACGTCCTGACTTTC.

This chain joins TRBV19 and TRBJ2-7; D is possibly TRBD2 (6 bases). This CDR3 spans 14 amino acids. Trimming removed 3 bases at V and 2 bases at J, with 11 bases between. Germline CDR1 is LNHDA and CDR2 is SQIVND (reference sequence). The CDR3 loop reads CASSMGGAPYEQYF. The CDR3 nucleotides are TGTGCCAGTAGTATGGGAGGAGCTCCCTACGAGCAGTACTTC. The full variable domain, rest sourced from reference TRBV19 and TRBJ2-7, is DGGITQSPKYLFRKEGQNVTLSCEQNLNHDAMYWYRQDPGQGLRLIYYSQIVNDFQKGDIAEGYSVSREKKESFPLTVTSAQKNPTAFYLCASSMGGAPYEQYFGPGTRLTVT.